A selection of T cell receptor beta chains follows, all from one sample in a study of T-cell reconstitution after alpha-beta-depleted transplantation in children. TCRdb reprocessed the PCR reads with MiXCR, giving one entry per CDR3 protein. This sample has 700,000 to 850,000 distinct CDR3 sequences; 15% to 20% occur once, and the top ten carry roughly 5%. The sequenced sample was PBMCs, mostly from graft donor cells, obtained 360 days after TCRalphabeta/CD19-depleted stem cell transplant. These receptors all come from a male patient between 10 and 17 years old who had a stem cell transplant for acute lymphoblastic leukemia, so the T cells may come from the graft donor. Each CDR3 is given without its conserved first and last residue. Fields, in order: J gene, CDR3 length, V gene, CDR3 protein.

j_call: TRBJ2-3; cdr3_length: 13; v_call: TRBV4-2; cdr3_aa: ASSQGRSSVPTQY
j_call: TRBJ2-5; cdr3_length: 15; v_call: TRBV7-9; cdr3_aa: ASSLARSLAGQETQY
j_call: TRBJ1-1; cdr3_length: 16; v_call: TRBV5-1; cdr3_aa: ASSLGSIGDRKNTEAF
j_call: TRBJ2-3; cdr3_length: 13; v_call: TRBV20-1; cdr3_aa: SARRSGRRGDTQY
j_call: TRBJ2-3; cdr3_length: 10; v_call: TRBV5-1; cdr3_aa: ASSIAGDTQY
j_call: TRBJ2-2; cdr3_length: 14; v_call: TRBV24-1; cdr3_aa: ATSDRQEVNTGELF
j_call: TRBJ2-1; cdr3_length: 11; v_call: TRBV28; cdr3_aa: ASSFFPPREQF
j_call: TRBJ2-1; cdr3_length: 9; v_call: TRBV18; cdr3_aa: ASSRGERQF
j_call: TRBJ2-2; cdr3_length: 12; v_call: TRBV7-9; cdr3_aa: ASSKWTGAGELF
j_call: TRBJ2-1; cdr3_length: 13; v_call: TRBV19; cdr3_aa: ASSPPSGFYNEQF
j_call: TRBJ2-3; cdr3_length: 15; v_call: TRBV9; cdr3_aa: ASSVGGWLPTTDTQY
j_call: TRBJ2-2; cdr3_length: 15; v_call: TRBV13; cdr3_aa: ASSHGLAEENTGELF
j_call: TRBJ1-2; cdr3_length: 13; v_call: TRBV6-5; cdr3_aa: ASSVLQGTNYGYT
j_call: TRBJ2-7; cdr3_length: 15; v_call: TRBV12-3/TRBV12-4; cdr3_aa: ASTHLSGRPNSYEQY
j_call: TRBJ2-2; cdr3_length: 12; v_call: TRBV24-1; cdr3_aa: ATAGTGDPGELF
j_call: TRBJ2-3; cdr3_length: 15; v_call: TRBV4-1; cdr3_aa: ASRELRSKAGTDTQY